This TCR beta chain is drawn from a study of blood T cell repertoires in COVID-19. The overall study: Specimens from acute and convalescent COVID-19 originated in the United States, Italy and Spain.

This CDR3 spans 14 amino acids. The V gene lost 1 base and the J gene lost 0 bases, with 4 bases spanning the gap. Looked up from germline, CDR1 is SGHAT and CDR2 is FQNNGV. Original processing methods: Estimation of nucleated cell counts relied on the amplification of reference gene primers. Produced via immunoSEQ multiplex PCR; TCRdb's table is partial and in-frame only. D and trimming come from the DNA, and the V and J calls and clone size come from that table. The sample holds over 90,000 clones, 80% to 95% seen once. Sample: peripheral blood. The V and J genes are TRBV11-2 and TRBJ1-5; D gene uncertain. This clonotype was obtained from a woman aged 45-59 years with COVID-19, enrolled during active disease. CDR3: CASSLANSNQPQHF. The CDR3 region has the DNA TGTGCCAGCAGCTTAGCAAATAGCAATCAGCCCCAGCATTTT. Combining the CDR3 with reference TRBV11-2 and TRBJ1-5 gives the whole variable domain EAGVAQSPRYKIIEKRQSVAFWCNPISGHATLYWYQQILGQGPKLLIQFQNNGVVDDSQLPKDRFSAERLKGVDSTLKIQPAKLEDSAVYLCASSLANSNQPQHFGDGTRLSIL.